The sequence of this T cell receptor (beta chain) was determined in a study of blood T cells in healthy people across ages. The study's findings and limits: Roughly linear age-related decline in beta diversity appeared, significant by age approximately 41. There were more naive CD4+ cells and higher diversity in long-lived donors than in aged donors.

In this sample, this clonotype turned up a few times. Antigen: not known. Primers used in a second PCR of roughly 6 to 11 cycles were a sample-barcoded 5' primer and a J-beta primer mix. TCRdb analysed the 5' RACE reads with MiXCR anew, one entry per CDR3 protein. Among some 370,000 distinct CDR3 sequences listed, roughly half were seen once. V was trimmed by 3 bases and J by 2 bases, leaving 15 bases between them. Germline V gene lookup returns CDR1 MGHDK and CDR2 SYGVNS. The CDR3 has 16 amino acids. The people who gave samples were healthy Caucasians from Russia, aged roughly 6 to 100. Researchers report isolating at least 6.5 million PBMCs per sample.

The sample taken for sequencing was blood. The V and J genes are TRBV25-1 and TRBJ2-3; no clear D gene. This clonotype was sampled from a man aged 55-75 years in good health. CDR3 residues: CASSDPRVHPTDTQYF. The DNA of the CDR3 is TGTGCCAGCAGTGACCCTCGAGTCCATCCCACAGATACGCAGTATTTT. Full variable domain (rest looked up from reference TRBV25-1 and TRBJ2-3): EADIYQTPRYLVIGTGKKITLECSQTMGHDKMYWYQQDPGMELHLIHYSYGVNSTEKGDLSSESTVSRIRTEHFPLTLESARPSHTSQYLCASSDPRVHPTDTQYFGPGTRLTVL.